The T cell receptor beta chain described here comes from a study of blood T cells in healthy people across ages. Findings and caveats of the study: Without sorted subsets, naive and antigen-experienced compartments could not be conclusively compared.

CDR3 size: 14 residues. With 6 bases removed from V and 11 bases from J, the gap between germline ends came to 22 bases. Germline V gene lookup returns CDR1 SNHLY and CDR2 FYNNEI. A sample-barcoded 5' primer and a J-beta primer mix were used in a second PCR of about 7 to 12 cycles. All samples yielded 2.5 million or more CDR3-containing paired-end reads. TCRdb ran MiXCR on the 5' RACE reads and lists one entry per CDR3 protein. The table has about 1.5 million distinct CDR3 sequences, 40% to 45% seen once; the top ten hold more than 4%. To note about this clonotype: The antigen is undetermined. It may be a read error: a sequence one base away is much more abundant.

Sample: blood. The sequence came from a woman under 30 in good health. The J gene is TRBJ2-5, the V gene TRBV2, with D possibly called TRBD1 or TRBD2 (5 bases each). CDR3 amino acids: CASRDPGQDNEQYF. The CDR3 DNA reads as TGTGCCAGCAGGGACCCGGGGCAGGACAATGAGCAGTACTTC.